This entry lists 17 T cell receptor beta chains sequenced from one sample in a study of metastatic and nonmetastatic thyroid tumors. TCRdb reprocessed the PCR reads via MiXCR. The repertoire includes roughly 42,000 clones, approximately 19% of them detected once, and roughly an eighth sits in the top ten. No patient had received any treatment before thyroid surgery. Sequencing used tumor tissue. Receptors originate from a female donor with papillary thyroid cancer or a benign thyroid nodule (not recorded which). Some clones in this sample may be carry-over from other donors' samples.

Ten or more counts support this clone. The rearrangement uses TRBV15 and TRBJ2-7; D possibly corresponds to TRBD2 (6 bases). Germline CDR1 and CDR2: LNHNV and YYDKDF (reference sequence). The CDR3 runs to 14 residues. V lost 6 bases to trimming and J lost 4 bases, with 16 bases between them. CDR3 protein: CATSATPEGYEQYF. CDR3 bases: TGTGCCACCAGTGCGACTCCGGAGGGATACGAGCAGTACTTC.

This clone has a handful of counts. A much larger clone differs from this one at a single base, so this may be a read error. The chain links TRBV25-1 to TRBJ2-3; tentatively, D is TRBD1 (6 bases). V shed 4 bases and J shed 2 bases, with 13 bases lying between them. The germline CDR1 and CDR2 sequences are MGHDK and SYGVNS. CDR3 length: 15 residues. CDR3 sequence: CASSGGQSLTDTQYF. The CDR3 DNA follows: TGTGCCAGCAGTGGAGGACAGTCCCTCACAGATACGCAGTATTTT.

The rearrangement links TRBV11-2 to TRBJ2-3; maybe TRBD1 (6 bases). The CDR3 covers 15 residues. From germline, CDR1 is SGHAT and CDR2 FQNNGV. Deletions cut 5 bases from V and 4 bases from J, with 16 bases between. The CDR3 DNA sequence: TGTGCCAGCAGCCGGGTGGGGGCTGGGTCAGATACGCAGTATTTT. It yields the protein CASSRVGAGSDTQYF. The full variable domain, in which reference TRBV11-2 and TRBJ2-3 provide the parts outside the CDR3, is EAGVAQSPRYKIIEKRQSVAFWCNPISGHATLYWYQQILGQGPKLLIQFQNNGVVDDSQLPKDRFSAERLKGVDSTLKIQPAKLEDSAVYLCASSRVGAGSDTQYFGPGTRLTVL.

The V and J genes are TRBV5-1 and TRBJ2-7; TRBD1 might be the D (5 bases). The CDR3 is 12 amino acids. From germline, CDR1 is SGHRS and CDR2 YFSETQ. V lost 5 bases and J lost 7, with 13 bases in between. CDR3 DNA: TGCGCCAGCAGTATACAGGTTTATGAGCAGTACTTC. Translating it yields CASSIQVYEQYF.

Ten or more counts support this clone. The chain joins TRBV7-8 to TRBJ1-6; 11 positions match TRBD1. Germline V gene lookup returns CDR1 SGHVS and CDR2 FQNEAQ. This CDR3 comprises 17 residues. Trimming took 4 bases from V and 7 from J; bases not matched to a gene: 9. CDR3 loop: CASSYRDRGLTNSPLHF. CDR3 in DNA: TGTGCCAGCAGCTACCGGGACAGGGGGTTGACCAATTCACCCCTCCACTTT.

This clone occurred many times. This chain uses TRBV20-1 with TRBJ2-1, with D hard to call. CDR3 length: 14 amino acids. Germline V gene lookup returns CDR1 DFQATT and CDR2 SNEGSKA (reference sequence). Deletions cut 1 base from V and 3 bases from J, with 10 bases between. This CDR3 is CSARGQQIYNEQFF. CDR3 sequence (DNA): TGCAGTGCTAGAGGGCAGCAAATCTACAATGAGCAGTTCTTC.

This clone was seen a few times. This sequence joins TRBV6-1 and TRBJ2-7, with a weak D call TRBD2 (6 bases). The CDR3 spans 15 residues. V was clipped by 6 bases and J by 7 bases, with 22 bases between them. In germline, CDR1 is MNHNS, CDR2 SASEGT. The CDR3 region has the DNA TGTGCCAGCAGAAATAGCGGTAGCGCCACGGGGGAGCAGTACTTC. This translates into CASRNSGSATGEQYF.

This clone was seen many times. The gene calls are TRBV5-1 and TRBJ2-7, with 7 positions matching TRBD2. The germline V gene encodes CDR1 SGHRS and CDR2 YFSETQ. The CDR3 consists of 15 residues. The V gene end was trimmed by 4 bases and the J gene end by 6 bases; junction bases not matched to a gene: 13. The DNA of the CDR3 is TGCGCCAGCAGCCCCGGGACTATGGGGTGGACCGAGCAGTACTTC. It encodes CASSPGTMGWTEQYF. Full variable domain (remainder filled in from reference TRBV5-1 and TRBJ2-7): KAGVTQTPRYLIKTRGQQVTLSCSPISGHRSVSWYQQTPGQGLQFLFEYFSETQRNKGNFPGRFSGRQFSNSRSEMNVSTLELGDSALYLCASSPGTMGWTEQYFGPGTRLTVT.

This clone was seen repeatedly, ten times or more. The chain couples TRBV27 to TRBJ2-1; 12 nucleotides line up with TRBD2. CDR1 MNHEY and CDR2 SMNVEV come from the germline V gene (reference sequence). This CDR3 contains 14 residues. The trim removed 5 bases at V and 10 bases at J, leaving 6 bases unmatched. Here the CDR3 reads CASSIGTSGREQFF. The CDR3 DNA is TGTGCCAGCAGTATCGGGACTAGCGGGCGCGAGCAGTTCTTC.

CDR3 sequence: CASRTGASGYTF. The CDR3 DNA reads as TGTGCCAGCCGGACAGGGGCGAGTGGCTACACCTTC. This chain uses TRBV6-1 with TRBJ1-2, with TRBD1 matching 9 bases. This CDR3 comprises 12 residues. CDR1 is MNHNS and CDR2 is SASEGT in the germline V gene. V was pared by 8 bases and J by 7 bases, with 5 bases of the junction left unmatched.

This clone has a count of ten or more. One end of the junction is discordant with germline, which a read error may explain. V gene TRBV6-1 combines with J gene TRBJ2-5; TRBD1 agrees at 11 bases. The germline V gene encodes CDR1 MNHNS and CDR2 SASEGT. The CDR3 runs to 12 residues. CDR3 sequence (DNA): TGTGCCAGCAGTGACAAGGACAGGGGGCAACACTTC. This sequence encodes CASSDKDRGQHF.

The sample holds a few counts of this clone. A much larger clone lies one base from this, so it may be a read error. This chain links TRBV5-1 with TRBJ2-6, with D perhaps matching TRBD1 (6 bases). Germline V gives CDR1 SGHRS, CDR2 YFSETQ. The CDR3 runs 17 residues. V lost 5 bases to trimming and J lost 2 bases, with 17 bases between them. CDR3: CASSTWGQGPGANVLTF. In nucleotides, the CDR3 is TGCGCCAGCAGTACCTGGGGGCAGGGGCCTGGGGCCAACGTCCTGACTTTC.

At least ten counts were recorded for this clone. The chain combines TRBV20-1 with TRBJ1-1; possible D gene TRBD1, 5 bases. V dropped 4 bases and J dropped 8 bases, with 11 bases sitting between them. CDR3 size: 11 residues. Germline V gene sequence: CDR1 DFQATT, CDR2 SNEGSKA (reference sequence). The CDR3, as DNA: TGCAGTGCTACCGAGACAGCAGAAGCTTTCTTT. Amino acids: CSATETAEAFF.

This clone was counted a few times. A much larger clone lies a single base off, so this may be a read error. The sample carries other DNA sequences with the same CDR3. The CDR3 DNA is TGTGCTAGTGGTTTGGGGGGCAGGCCGTATTATGGCTACACCTTC. Its protein is CASGLGGRPYYGYTF. The rearrangement links TRBV12-5 to TRBJ1-2, with D maybe TRBD1 (5 bases). Germline V gives CDR1 LGHNT, CDR2 FRNRAP. V shed 1 base and J shed 5 bases, with 14 bases lying between them. This CDR3 comprises 15 residues.

This clone was observed many times. The J gene is TRBJ1-4, the V gene TRBV19; D remains unclear. This CDR3 is built from 19 residues. In germline, CDR1 is LNHDA, CDR2 SQIVND (reference sequence). V was pared by 10 bases and J by 7 bases, with 34 bases between. DNA of the CDR3: TGTGCCACCCGAGAGGCCGGAGGGAAGAGTTTTGGGAGTGGTGAAAAACTGTTTTTT. This codes for CATREAGGKSFGSGEKLFF. The full variable domain, with the rest looked up from reference TRBV19 and TRBJ1-4, is DGGITQSPKYLFRKEGQNVTLSCEQNLNHDAMYWYRQDPGQGLRLIYYSQIVNDFQKGDIAEGYSVSREKKESFPLTVTSAQKNPTAFYLCATREAGGKSFGSGEKLFFGSGTQLSVL.

This clone was seen ten or more times. V and J are TRBV29-1 and TRBJ1-5, with 9 bases that match TRBD1. Germline CDR1 reads SQVTM; CDR2 reads ANQGSEA. The junction had 2 bases not matched to a gene; V was cut back by 4 bases and J by 4 bases. The CDR3 extends over 13 amino acids. The DNA of the CDR3 is TGCAGCGTTGGGGGACAGGGTAATCAGCCCCAGCATTTT. This encodes CSVGGQGNQPQHF.

This chain uses TRBV20-1 with TRBJ1-6; D unclear. Germline lookup yields CDR1 DFQATT and CDR2 SNEGSKA (reference sequence). The CDR3 totals 15 residues. Trimming took off 1 base at V and 10 bases at J, with 17 bases between the two ends. In DNA form, the CDR3 reads TGCAGTGCTAGAGGGGCACCTGACTCGCCCTCACCCCTCCACTTT. Its protein product is CSARGAPDSPSPLHF.